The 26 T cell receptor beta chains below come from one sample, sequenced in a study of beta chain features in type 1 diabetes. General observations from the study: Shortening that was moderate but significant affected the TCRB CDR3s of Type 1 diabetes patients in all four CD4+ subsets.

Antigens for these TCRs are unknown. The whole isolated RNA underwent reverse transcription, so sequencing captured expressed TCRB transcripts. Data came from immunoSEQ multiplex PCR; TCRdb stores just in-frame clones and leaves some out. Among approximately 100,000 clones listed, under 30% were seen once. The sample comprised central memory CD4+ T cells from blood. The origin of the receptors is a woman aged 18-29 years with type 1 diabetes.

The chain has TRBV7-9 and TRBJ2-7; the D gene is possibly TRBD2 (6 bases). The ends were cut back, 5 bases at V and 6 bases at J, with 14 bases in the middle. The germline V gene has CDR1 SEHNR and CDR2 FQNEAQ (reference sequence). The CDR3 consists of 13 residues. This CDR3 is CASSPYGGSEQYF. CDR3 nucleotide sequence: TGTGCCAGCAGCCCATACGGAGGGTCCGAGCAGTACTTC.

CDR3 loop: CASSRPSLAAASYNEQFF. The CDR3 DNA reads as TGTGCCAGCAGCCGACCCTCACTAGCGGCAGCTTCCTACAATGAGCAGTTCTTC. The rearrangement links TRBV7-2 to TRBJ2-1, with 8 bases lining up with TRBD2. The V gene end was trimmed by 5 bases and the J gene end by 1 base; junction bases not matched to a gene: 13. Germline lookup yields CDR1 SGHTA and CDR2 FQGNSA. The CDR3 consists of 18 residues.

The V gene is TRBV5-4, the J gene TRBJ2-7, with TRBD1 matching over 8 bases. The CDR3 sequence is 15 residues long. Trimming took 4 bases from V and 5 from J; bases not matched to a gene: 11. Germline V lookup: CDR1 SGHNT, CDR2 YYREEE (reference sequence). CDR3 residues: CASSLLGQGTNEQYF. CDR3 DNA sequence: TGTGCCAGCAGCCTCCTTGGACAGGGAACCAACGAGCAGTACTTC.

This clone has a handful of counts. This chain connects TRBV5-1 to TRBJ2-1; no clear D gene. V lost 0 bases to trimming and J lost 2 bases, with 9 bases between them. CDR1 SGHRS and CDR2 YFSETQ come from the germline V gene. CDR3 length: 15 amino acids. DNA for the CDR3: TGCGCCAGCAGCTTGGGGCAGTCCCCCTACAATGAGCAGTTCTTC. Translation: CASSLGQSPYNEQFF.

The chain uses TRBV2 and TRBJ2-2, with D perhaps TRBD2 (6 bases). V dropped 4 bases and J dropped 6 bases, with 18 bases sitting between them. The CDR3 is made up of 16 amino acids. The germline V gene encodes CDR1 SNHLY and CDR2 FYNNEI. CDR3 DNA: TGTGCCAGCAGTGTTCTGGGGGGAGGCCAGGCCGGGGAGCTGTTTTTT. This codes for CASSVLGGGQAGELFF.

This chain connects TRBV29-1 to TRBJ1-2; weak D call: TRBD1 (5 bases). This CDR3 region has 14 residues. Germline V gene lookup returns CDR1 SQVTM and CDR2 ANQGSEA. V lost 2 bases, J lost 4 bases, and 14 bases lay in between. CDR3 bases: TGCAGCGTTGAAAGGGGCCCCTTCGCCTATGGCTACACCTTC. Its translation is CSVERGPFAYGYTF.

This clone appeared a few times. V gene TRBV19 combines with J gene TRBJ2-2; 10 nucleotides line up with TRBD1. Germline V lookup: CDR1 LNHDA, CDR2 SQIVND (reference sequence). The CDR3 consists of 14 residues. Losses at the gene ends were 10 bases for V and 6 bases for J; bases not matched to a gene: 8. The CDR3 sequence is CATLPGQGPGELFF. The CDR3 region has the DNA TGTGCCACCTTACCGGGACAGGGGCCCGGGGAGCTGTTTTTT.

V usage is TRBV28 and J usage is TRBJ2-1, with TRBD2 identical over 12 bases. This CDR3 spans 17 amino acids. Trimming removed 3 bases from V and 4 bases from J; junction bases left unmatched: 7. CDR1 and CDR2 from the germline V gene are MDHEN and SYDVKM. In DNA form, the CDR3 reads TGTGCCAGCAGTTTGAGTAGGCTAGCGGGAGGGTACAATGAGCAGTTCTTC. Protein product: CASSLSRLAGGYNEQFF.

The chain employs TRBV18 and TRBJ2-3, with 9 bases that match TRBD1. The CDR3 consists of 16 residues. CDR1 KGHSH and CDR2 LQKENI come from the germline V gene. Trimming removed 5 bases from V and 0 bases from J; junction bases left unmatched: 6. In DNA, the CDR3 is TGTGCCAGCTCAGCGTACAGGGGGCCGAGCACAGATACGCAGTATTTT. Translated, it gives CASSAYRGPSTDTQYF.

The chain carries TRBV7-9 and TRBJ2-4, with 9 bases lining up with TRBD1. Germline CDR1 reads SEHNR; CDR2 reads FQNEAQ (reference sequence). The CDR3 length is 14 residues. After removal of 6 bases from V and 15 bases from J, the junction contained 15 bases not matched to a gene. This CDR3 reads CASSLTGTGSVLYF. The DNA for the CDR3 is TGTGCCAGCAGTCTTACCGGGACAGGGTCGGTTTTGTACTTC.

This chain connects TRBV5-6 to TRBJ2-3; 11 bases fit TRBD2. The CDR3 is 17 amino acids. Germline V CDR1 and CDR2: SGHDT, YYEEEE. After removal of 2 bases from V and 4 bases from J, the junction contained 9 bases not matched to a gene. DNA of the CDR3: TGTGCCAGCAGCTTCGCTATGGGTAGCGGGAGGGCAGATACGCAGTATTTT. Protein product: CASSFAMGSGRADTQYF.

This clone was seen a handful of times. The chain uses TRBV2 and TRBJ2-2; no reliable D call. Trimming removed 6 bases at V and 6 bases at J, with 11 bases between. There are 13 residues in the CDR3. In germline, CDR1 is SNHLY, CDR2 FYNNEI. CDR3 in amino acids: CASRLLTAGELFF. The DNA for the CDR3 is TGTGCCAGCAGACTGCTGACTGCCGGGGAGCTGTTTTTT. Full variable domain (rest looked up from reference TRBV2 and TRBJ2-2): EPEVTQTPSHQVTQMGQEVILRCVPISNHLYFYWYRQILGQKVEFLVSFYNNEISEKSEIFDDQFSVERPDGSNFTLKIRSTKLEDSAMYFCASRLLTAGELFFGEGSRLTVL.

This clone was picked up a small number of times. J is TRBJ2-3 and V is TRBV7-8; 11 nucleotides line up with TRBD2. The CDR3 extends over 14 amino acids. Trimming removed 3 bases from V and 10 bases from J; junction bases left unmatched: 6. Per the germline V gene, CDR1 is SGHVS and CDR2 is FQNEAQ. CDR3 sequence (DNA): TGTGCCAGCAGCTTTTCCCTAGCGGGAGGCTCGCAGTATTTT. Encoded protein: CASSFSLAGGSQYF. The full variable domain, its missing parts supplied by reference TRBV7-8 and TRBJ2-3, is GAGVSQSPRYKVAKRGQDVALRCDPISGHVSLFWYQQALGQGPEFLTYFQNEAQLDKSGLPSDRFFAERPEGSVSTLKIQRTQQEDSAVYLCASSFSLAGGSQYFGPGTRLTVL.

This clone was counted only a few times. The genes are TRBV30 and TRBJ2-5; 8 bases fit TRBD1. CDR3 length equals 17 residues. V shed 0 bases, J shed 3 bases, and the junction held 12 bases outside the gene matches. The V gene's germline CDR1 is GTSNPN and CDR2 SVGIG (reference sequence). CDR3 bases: TGTGCCTGGAGTGTAGGTATCAGGGGGCGCGTGAAAGAGACCCAGTACTTC. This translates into CAWSVGIRGRVKETQYF.

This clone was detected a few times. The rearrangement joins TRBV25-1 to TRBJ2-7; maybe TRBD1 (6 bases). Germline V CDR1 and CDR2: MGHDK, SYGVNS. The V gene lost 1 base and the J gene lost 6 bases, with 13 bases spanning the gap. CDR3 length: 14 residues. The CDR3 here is CASSELRTVSEQYF. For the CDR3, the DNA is TGTGCCAGCAGTGAATTAAGGACAGTTTCCGAGCAGTACTTC.

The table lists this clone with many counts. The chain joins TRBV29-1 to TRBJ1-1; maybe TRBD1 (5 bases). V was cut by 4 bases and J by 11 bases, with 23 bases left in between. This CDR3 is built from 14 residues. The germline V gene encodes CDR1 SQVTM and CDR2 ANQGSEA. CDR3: CSVVRAGQVTEAFF. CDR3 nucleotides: TGCAGCGTTGTTCGTGCAGGGCAGGTTACCGAGGCTTTCTTT.

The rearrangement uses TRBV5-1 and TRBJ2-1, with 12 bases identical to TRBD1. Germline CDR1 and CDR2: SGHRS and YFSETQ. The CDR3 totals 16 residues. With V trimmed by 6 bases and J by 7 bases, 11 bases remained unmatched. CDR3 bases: TGCGCCAGCACCGTCCCCGGGACAGGGGGCAAGAATGAGCAGTTCTTC. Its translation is CASTVPGTGGKNEQFF.

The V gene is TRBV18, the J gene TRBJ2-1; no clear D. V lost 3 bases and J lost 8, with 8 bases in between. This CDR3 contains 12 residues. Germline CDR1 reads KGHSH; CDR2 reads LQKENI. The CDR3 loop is CASSPRRDEQFF. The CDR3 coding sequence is TGTGCCAGCTCACCCCGACGGGATGAGCAGTTCTTC. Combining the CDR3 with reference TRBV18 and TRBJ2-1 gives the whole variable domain NAGVMQNPRHLVRRRGQEARLRCSPMKGHSHVYWYRQLPEEGLKFMVYLQKENIIDESGMPKERFSAEFPKEGPSILRIQQVVRGDSAAYFCASSPRRDEQFFGPGTRLTVL.

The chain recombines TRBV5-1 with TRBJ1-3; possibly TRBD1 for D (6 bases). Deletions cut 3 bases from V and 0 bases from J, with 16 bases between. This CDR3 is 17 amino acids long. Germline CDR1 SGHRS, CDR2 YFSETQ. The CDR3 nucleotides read TGCGCCAGCAGCTCTGACCAGGGGCCACCCTCTGGAAACACCATATATTTT. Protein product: CASSSDQGPPSGNTIYF.

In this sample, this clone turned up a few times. CDR3 DNA sequence: TGCGCCAGCAGCTCAACAGGGGGACCGGAAGGCGAGCAGTTCTTC. Its protein is CASSSTGGPEGEQFF. V is TRBV5-1 and J is TRBJ2-1; 8 bases fit TRBD1. CDR1 is SGHRS and CDR2 is YFSETQ in the germline V gene. CDR3 length: 15 residues. The V gene end was trimmed by 3 bases and the J gene end by 10 bases; junction bases not matched to a gene: 12.

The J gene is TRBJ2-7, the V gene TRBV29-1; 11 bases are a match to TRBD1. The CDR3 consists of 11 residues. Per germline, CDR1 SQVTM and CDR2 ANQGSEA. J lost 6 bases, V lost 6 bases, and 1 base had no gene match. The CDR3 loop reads CSVGQGGEQYF. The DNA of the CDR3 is TGCAGCGTGGGACAGGGGGGCGAGCAGTACTTC.

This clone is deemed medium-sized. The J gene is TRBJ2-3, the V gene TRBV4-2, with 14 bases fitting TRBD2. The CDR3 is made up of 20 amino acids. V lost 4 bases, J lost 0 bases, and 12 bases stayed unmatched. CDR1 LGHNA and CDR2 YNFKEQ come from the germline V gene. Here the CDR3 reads CASSREPGLAGVASTDTQYF. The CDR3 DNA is TGTGCCAGCAGCCGAGAACCGGGACTAGCGGGAGTAGCGAGCACAGATACGCAGTATTTT.

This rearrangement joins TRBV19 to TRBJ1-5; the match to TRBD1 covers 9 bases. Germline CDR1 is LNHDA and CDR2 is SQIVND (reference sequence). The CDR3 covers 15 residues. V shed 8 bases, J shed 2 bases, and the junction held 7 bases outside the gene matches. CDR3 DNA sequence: TGTGCCAGTGTGGACAGGGGAGTACGCAATCAGCCCCAGCATTTT. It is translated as CASVDRGVRNQPQHF.

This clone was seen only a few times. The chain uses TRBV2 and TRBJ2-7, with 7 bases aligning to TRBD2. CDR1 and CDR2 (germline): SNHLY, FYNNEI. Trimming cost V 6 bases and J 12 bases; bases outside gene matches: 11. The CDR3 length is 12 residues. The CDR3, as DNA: TGTGCCAGCAGCTCCGGGACTACCCTTTGGTACTTC. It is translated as CASSSGTTLWYF.

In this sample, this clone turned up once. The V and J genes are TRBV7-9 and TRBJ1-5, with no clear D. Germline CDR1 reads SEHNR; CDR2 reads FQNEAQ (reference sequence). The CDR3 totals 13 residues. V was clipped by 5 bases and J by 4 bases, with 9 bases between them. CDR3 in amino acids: CASSQTANQPQHF. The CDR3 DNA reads TGTGCCAGCAGCCAGACTGCTAATCAGCCCCAGCATTTT.

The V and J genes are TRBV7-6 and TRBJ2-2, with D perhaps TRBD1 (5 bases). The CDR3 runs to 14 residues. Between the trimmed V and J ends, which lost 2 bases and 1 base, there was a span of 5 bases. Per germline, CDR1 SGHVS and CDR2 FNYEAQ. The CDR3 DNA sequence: TGTGCCAGCAGCTTACAGGGGAACACCGGGGAGCTGTTTTTT. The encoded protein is CASSLQGNTGELFF.